This T cell receptor (beta chain) was found in a study of a mutant IDH1 vaccine in newly diagnosed glioma. The overall study: Patients in the study were vaccinated eight times, receiving shots in weeks 1, 3, 5, 7, 11, 15, 19 and 23. Vaccination followed radiotherapy alone by 4-6 weeks, or accompanied temozolomide cycles. Sex among treated patients split 62.5% male, around 38% female; mean age was roughly 40 years.

Time point indicated: week 23, last vaccination. Doses of 300 ug of mutant IDH1 20-mer peptide were given with topical imiquimod. Profiled with immunoSEQ multiplex PCR; TCRdb holds only in-frame clones, not every one. The top ten hold roughly 2% of the sample, which has approximately 81,000 clones, 75% to 85% seen once. In its sample, this clone ranks as medium-sized (0.01 to 0.1%). What it binds is not known. Germline V gene lookup returns CDR1 LNHNV and CDR2 YYDKDF (reference sequence). The V end was cut by 6 bases, the J end by 5 bases, with 16 bases between. The CDR3 extends over 14 amino acids. The J gene is TRBJ1-2, the V gene TRBV15, with TRBD1 as a possible D gene (5 bases). The sequence was obtained from a man aged 25-40 years with glioma. Some clones in this sample may be carry-over from other donors' samples. Sequencing used PBMCs, obtained from a glioma patient whose treatment included an IDH1 peptide vaccine. CDR3 loop: CATRLGGDPYGYTF. As DNA, the CDR3 is TGTGCCACCAGGTTAGGTGGGGACCCGTATGGCTACACCTTC. Full variable domain (remainder filled in from reference TRBV15 and TRBJ1-2): DAMVIQNPRYQVTQFGKPVTLSCSQTLNHNVMYWYQQKSSQAPKLLFHYYDKDFNNEADTPDNFQSRRPNTSFCFLDIRSPGLGDTAMYLCATRLGGDPYGYTFGSGTRLTVV.